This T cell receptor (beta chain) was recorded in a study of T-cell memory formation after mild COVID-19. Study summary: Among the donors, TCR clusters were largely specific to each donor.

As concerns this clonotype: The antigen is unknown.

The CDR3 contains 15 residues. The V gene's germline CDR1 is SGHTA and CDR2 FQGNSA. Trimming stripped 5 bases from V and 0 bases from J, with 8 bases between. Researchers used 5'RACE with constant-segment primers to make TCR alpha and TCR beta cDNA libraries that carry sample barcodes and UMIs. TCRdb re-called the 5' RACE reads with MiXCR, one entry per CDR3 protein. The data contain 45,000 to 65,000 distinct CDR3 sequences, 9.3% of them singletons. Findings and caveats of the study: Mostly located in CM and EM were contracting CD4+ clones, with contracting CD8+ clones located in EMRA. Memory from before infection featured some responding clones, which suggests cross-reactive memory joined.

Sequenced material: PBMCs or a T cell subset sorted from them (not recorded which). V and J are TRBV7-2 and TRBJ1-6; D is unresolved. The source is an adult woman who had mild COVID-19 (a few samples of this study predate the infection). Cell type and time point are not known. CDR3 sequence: CASSLQGSYNSPLHF. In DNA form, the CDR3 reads TGTGCCAGCAGCCTGCAAGGCTCCTATAATTCACCCCTCCACTTT.